The next 16 T cell receptor beta chains were all read from a single sample in a study of T cell changes during pregnancy in multiple sclerosis. The method was immunoSEQ multiplex PCR; TCRdb's version includes in-frame clones alone and lacks a portion of them. The sample lists around 85,000 clones; over 80% were seen once. Material: PBMCs, obtained in the first trimester of pregnancy. The receptors derive from a female donor in good health, serving as a control in a pregnancy study. Some clones in this sample may be carry-over from other donors' samples.

The chain combines TRBV19 with TRBJ2-5; 13 nucleotides agree with TRBD2. V trimming: 1 base; J trimming: 5 bases; junction bases outside the gene matches: 7. Germline V lookup: CDR1 LNHDA, CDR2 SQIVND (reference sequence). The CDR3 consists of 17 residues. DNA of the CDR3: TGTGCCAGTAGTATAGCACTAGCGGGAGGGCCAGTGGAGACCCAGTACTTC. This sequence encodes CASSIALAGGPVETQYF.

This clone was seen a single time. This chain links TRBV5-4 with TRBJ2-5; 9 nucleotides align to TRBD1. Germline V lookup: CDR1 SGHNT, CDR2 YYREEE (reference sequence). V lost 2 bases, J lost 5 bases, and 10 bases stayed unmatched. The CDR3 contains 16 residues. CDR3 protein: CASSFPKTGGVETQYF. In DNA form, the CDR3 reads TGTGCCAGCAGCTTCCCTAAGACAGGGGGGGTGGAGACCCAGTACTTC.

This sequence joins TRBV15 and TRBJ2-3; 9 nucleotides match TRBD2. This CDR3 has 14 amino acids. V gave up 6 bases and J gave up 4 bases; unmatched junction bases: 5. CDR1 is LNHNV, CDR2 YYDKDF, per germline (reference sequence). The CDR3 reads CATRGGGAADTQYF. As DNA, the CDR3 is TGTGCCACCAGGGGCGGGGGGGCAGCAGATACGCAGTATTTT.

The chain carries TRBV18 and TRBJ2-1; 7 nucleotides agree with TRBD1. The CDR3 loop spans 14 amino acids. The trim removed 0 bases at V and 10 bases at J, leaving 6 bases unmatched. Germline loops: CDR1 KGHSH, CDR2 LQKENI. CDR3 sequence reads: CASSPPAGGIEQFF. The CDR3 coding sequence is TGTGCCAGCTCACCACCAGCAGGGGGTATCGAGCAGTTCTTC.

The V and J genes are TRBV15 and TRBJ2-6; a weak D match, TRBD2 (6 bases). Trimming stripped 3 bases from V and 0 bases from J, with 9 bases between. The germline V gene has CDR1 LNHNV and CDR2 YYDKDF (reference sequence). CDR3 length equals 16 residues. CDR3 in amino acids: CATSRPTSSGANVLTF. CDR3 nucleotides: TGTGCCACCAGCAGGCCGACTAGCTCTGGGGCCAACGTCCTGACTTTC.

This clone was counted once. In nucleotides, the CDR3 is TGTGCCAGCACCCCCGGGAACTATGGCTACACCTTC. Translated: CASTPGNYGYTF. The chain carries TRBV6-1 and TRBJ1-2; D unclear. Trimming pared 7 bases from V and 2 bases from J, leaving 8 bases between. The CDR3 runs to 12 residues. CDR1 MNHNS and CDR2 SASEGT come from the germline V gene.

This chain joins TRBV5-1 and TRBJ2-5, with 8 bases identical to TRBD1. J was trimmed by 1 base and V by 4 bases; bases with no gene match: 3. CDR1 is SGHRS and CDR2 is YFSETQ in the germline V gene. CDR3 length: 14 amino acids. CDR3 region: CASSPTGAQETQYF. DNA for the CDR3: TGCGCCAGCAGCCCGACAGGGGCCCAAGAGACCCAGTACTTC.

This chain uses TRBV28 with TRBJ1-3; D uncertain. The CDR3 extends over 13 amino acids. Germline CDR1 reads MDHEN; CDR2 reads SYDVKM. V was clipped by 7 bases and J by 0 bases, with 7 bases between them. The CDR3 reads CASTRSSGNTIYF. For the CDR3, the DNA is TGTGCCAGCACGCGGAGCTCTGGAAACACCATATATTTT. The variable domain in full, with the rest retrieved from reference TRBV28 and TRBJ1-3, is DVKVTQSSRYLVKRTGEKVFLECVQDMDHENMFWYRQDPGLGLRLIYFSYDVKMKEKGDIPEGYSVSREKKERFSLILESASTNQTSMYLCASTRSSGNTIYFGEGSWLTVV.

V usage is TRBV4-3 and J usage is TRBJ2-1; 9 bases match TRBD2. Per the germline V gene, CDR1 is LGHNA and CDR2 is YSLEER. The CDR3 spans 20 residues. V was clipped by 0 bases and J by 0 bases; unmatched bases: 12. The CDR3 is CASSQDLNSGRRSSYNEQFF. For the CDR3, the DNA is TGCGCCAGCAGCCAAGATTTAAACAGCGGGAGGCGAAGCTCCTACAATGAGCAGTTCTTC.

This clone was counted once. CDR3 amino acids: CASSLDLLETQYF. DNA for the CDR3: TGTGCCAGCAGCTTAGATCTTTTGGAGACCCAGTACTTC. V usage is TRBV11-2 and J usage is TRBJ2-5, with D unresolved. Germline V gene lookup returns CDR1 SGHAT and CDR2 FQNNGV. The CDR3 loop spans 13 amino acids. Deletions cut 0 bases from V and 5 bases from J, with 7 bases between.

The gene calls are TRBV7-9 and TRBJ2-2; 7 bases fit TRBD1. The V segment lost 4 bases and the J segment 3 bases; nucleotides outside the gene matches: 2. The CDR3 contains 14 residues. CDR1 and CDR2 from the germline V gene are SEHNR and FQNEAQ (reference sequence). CDR3 DNA sequence: TGTGCCAGCAGCTCCGGGACAGACACCGGGGAGCTGTTTTTT. This encodes CASSSGTDTGELFF.

This clone was found a few times. V usage is TRBV2 and J usage is TRBJ2-3; 9 bases are shared with TRBD2. The CDR3 extends over 15 amino acids. Germline V CDR1 and CDR2: SNHLY, FYNNEI. V trimming: 5 bases; J trimming: 2 bases; junction bases outside the gene matches: 5. Written as DNA, the CDR3 is TGTGCCAGCAGTTCCGGGACTAGCTCCACAGATACGCAGTATTTT. Residues: CASSSGTSSTDTQYF.

J is TRBJ1-1 and V is TRBV4-3; weak D call: TRBD1 (5 bases). V dropped 4 bases and J dropped 4 bases, with 10 bases sitting between them. Germline V gives CDR1 LGHNA, CDR2 YSLEER. This CDR3 region has 13 residues. DNA of the CDR3: TGCGCCAGCAGCCTAGGGGAGGTCACTGAAGCTTTCTTT. Amino acids: CASSLGEVTEAFF.

This clone was counted many times. This rearrangement joins TRBV6-5 to TRBJ1-6; 7 nucleotides align to TRBD1. The trim removed 4 bases at V and 7 bases at J, leaving 7 bases unmatched. Per germline, CDR1 MNHEY and CDR2 SVGAGI. This CDR3 region has 15 residues. CDR3 coding DNA: TGTGCCAGCAGTTTGTCTACAGGGGACAATTCACCCCTCCACTTT. Its protein product is CASSLSTGDNSPLHF.

The chain uses TRBV21-1 and TRBJ2-1; the table's D call TRBD2 went unverified against the DNA. TRBV21-1 is given as a pseudogene. This CDR3 has 17 amino acids. CDR3 bases: TGTGCCAGCAGCCCCGAGGAGGTCACATTAGCGGGTGGTGAGCAGTTCTTC. Translated: CASSPEEVTLAGGEQFF.

The chain has TRBV6-6 and TRBJ1-1, with TRBD1 matching over 7 bases. The CDR3 loop spans 13 amino acids. Germline CDR1 is MNHNY and CDR2 is SVGAGI (reference sequence). The V gene end was trimmed by 10 bases and the J gene end by 1 base; junction bases not matched to a gene: 6. The CDR3 DNA is TGTGCCACCTCCGGGACAGAGAACACTGAAGCTTTCTTT. As protein: CATSGTENTEAFF.